The rows below give T cell receptor beta chains drawn from one sample of a study of T cells in localized non-small cell lung cancer. Some clones are missing from TCRdb's copy, which holds only in-frame ones; the method was immunoSEQ multiplex PCR. The table includes 15,000 to 20,000 clones, nearly 90% detected once. The sample in question was peripheral blood mononuclear cells, obtained before any cancer treatment. The receptor source for this set is a woman aged 35-70 years with stage III lung adenocarcinoma. CDR3s include the opening cysteine and the closing phenylalanine or tryptophan. Where a row states a size, it is once, few, many or the class of an expanded clone; other rows omit it.

cdr3_aa,v_call,j_call,clone_size
CASSFDTGELFF,TRBV28,TRBJ2-2,-
CASSLVSPDTQYF,TRBV28,TRBJ2-3,-
CASSLAGQDYEQYF,TRBV5-1,TRBJ2-7,once
CASSPGQGAGYTF,TRBV5-1,TRBJ1-2,-
CASSLQGASYEQYF,TRBV5-4,TRBJ2-7,-
CASSYSGGTFQETQYF,TRBV9,TRBJ2-5,-
CASSLTKETQYF,TRBV5-1,TRBJ2-5,-
CASSYLGSSGANVLTF,TRBV5-1,TRBJ2-6,-
CASSPDRGPKAFF,TRBV18,TRBJ1-1,-
CASSLTKGVEAFF,TRBV7-3,TRBJ1-1,-
CASSLISSASPLHF,TRBV4-3,TRBJ1-6,-
CASSQGDEQFF,TRBV4-2,TRBJ2-1,-
CASSIDRQGSTYQPQHF,TRBV19,TRBJ1-5,-
CASSLFPGGTDTQYF,TRBV7-3,TRBJ2-3,once
CASSLDRGYGYTF,TRBV6-1,TRBJ1-2,-
CASSYLLTWSNQPQHF,TRBV6-6,TRBJ1-5,-
CATTFGTSMNTEAFF,TRBV18,TRBJ1-1,-
CASSPWGSGNQPQHF,TRBV6-5,TRBJ1-5,-
CASSQDGEPGGGEQFF,TRBV4-1,TRBJ2-1,-
CASSLRRGHDTGELFF,TRBV7-8,TRBJ2-2,-
CASSEAGYNEKLFF,TRBV2,TRBJ1-4,once
CASSLPAVGQGAREQYF,TRBV5-1,TRBJ2-7,once
CAWRVVGVSYNSPLHF,TRBV30,TRBJ1-6,-
CASSPGTGGEAFF,TRBV18,TRBJ1-1,-
CASSFLAVGETEAFF,TRBV7-2,TRBJ1-1,-
CASSLPPYNEQFF,TRBV7-9,TRBJ2-1,-
CASSLQGTDYGYTF,TRBV5-1,TRBJ1-2,-
CASSRTLAGYTF,TRBV19,TRBJ1-2,-
CASSHPSDNSPLHF,TRBV28,TRBJ1-6,few
CASRTGGIRTEAFF,TRBV28,TRBJ1-1,-
CAIRATGNGNTIYF,TRBV10-3,TRBJ1-3,once
CASSKGQGVSTDTQYF,TRBV5-1,TRBJ2-3,-
CASSLTPLKSGNTIYF,TRBV7-2,TRBJ1-3,-
CASNSSPTGGEQYF,TRBV7-8,TRBJ2-7,-
CASSILPGKTDTQYF,TRBV19,TRBJ2-3,-
CASSLYQTGVLSGANVLTF,TRBV13,TRBJ2-6,-
CASSRPGQENTEAFF,TRBV5-6,TRBJ1-1,-
CALGLLYNEQFF,TRBV30,TRBJ2-1,-
CASSPPGWGHNEQFF,TRBV5-6,TRBJ2-1,-
CASSEFDKSYEQYF,TRBV21-1,TRBJ2-7,-
CASSPSVDTIYF,TRBV11-2,TRBJ1-3,-
CASSPTGPSRNTIYF,TRBV5-1,TRBJ1-3,once
CASSIGLRDGNTEAFF,TRBV19,TRBJ1-1,-
CASRRTIGSPLHF,TRBV6-5,TRBJ1-6,-
CAWSDRGLRTEAFF,TRBV30,TRBJ1-1,-
CASSLSTGGEKLFF,TRBV5-1,TRBJ1-4,once
CASSFQGSSYNEQFF,TRBV5-1,TRBJ2-1,-
CASTTGTGVAFF,TRBV19,TRBJ1-1,-
CASSLNTGTGEKLFF,TRBV7-2,TRBJ1-4,-
CASSFGGGDYEQYF,TRBV7-2,TRBJ2-7,-
CASSFRTGDSNEQFF,TRBV11-2,TRBJ2-1,-